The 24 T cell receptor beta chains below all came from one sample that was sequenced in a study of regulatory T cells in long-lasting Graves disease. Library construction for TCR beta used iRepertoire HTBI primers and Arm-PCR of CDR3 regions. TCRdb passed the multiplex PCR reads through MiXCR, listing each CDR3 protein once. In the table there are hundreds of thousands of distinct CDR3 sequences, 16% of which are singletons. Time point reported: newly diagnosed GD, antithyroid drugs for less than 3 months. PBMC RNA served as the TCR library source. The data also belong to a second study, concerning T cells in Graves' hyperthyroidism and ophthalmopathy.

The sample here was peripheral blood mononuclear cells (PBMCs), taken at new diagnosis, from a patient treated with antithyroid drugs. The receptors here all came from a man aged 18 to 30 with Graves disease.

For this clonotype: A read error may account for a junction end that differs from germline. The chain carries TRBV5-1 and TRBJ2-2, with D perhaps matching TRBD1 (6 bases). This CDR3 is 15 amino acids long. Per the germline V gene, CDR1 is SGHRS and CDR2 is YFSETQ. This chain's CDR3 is CASSLGDKNTGELFF. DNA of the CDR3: TGTGCCAGCAGCTTAGGGGACAAGAACACCGGGGAGCTGTTTTTT.

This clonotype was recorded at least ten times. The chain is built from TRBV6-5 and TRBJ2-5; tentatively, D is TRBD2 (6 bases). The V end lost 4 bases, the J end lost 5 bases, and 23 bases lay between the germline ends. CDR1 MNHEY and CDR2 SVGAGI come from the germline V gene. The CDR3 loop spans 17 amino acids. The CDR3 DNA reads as TGTGCCAGCAGTTCTCCTAGAAACCTAGCGTACCTTGAGACCCAGTACTTC. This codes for CASSSPRNLAYLETQYF.

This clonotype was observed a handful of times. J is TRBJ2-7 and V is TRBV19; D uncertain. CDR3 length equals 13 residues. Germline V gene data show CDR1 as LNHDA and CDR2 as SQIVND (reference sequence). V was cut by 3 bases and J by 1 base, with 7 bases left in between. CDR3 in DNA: TGTGCCAGTAGTATGCAGAGTTCCTACGAGCAGTACTTC. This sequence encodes CASSMQSSYEQYF.

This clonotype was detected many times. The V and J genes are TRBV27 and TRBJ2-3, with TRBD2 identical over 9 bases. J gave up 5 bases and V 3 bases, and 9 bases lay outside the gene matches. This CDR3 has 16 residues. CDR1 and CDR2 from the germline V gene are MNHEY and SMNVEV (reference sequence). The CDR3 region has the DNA TGTGCCAGCAGTTTGTTAGCGGGAGTCGTGGTAGATACGCAGTATTTT. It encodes CASSLLAGVVVDTQYF.

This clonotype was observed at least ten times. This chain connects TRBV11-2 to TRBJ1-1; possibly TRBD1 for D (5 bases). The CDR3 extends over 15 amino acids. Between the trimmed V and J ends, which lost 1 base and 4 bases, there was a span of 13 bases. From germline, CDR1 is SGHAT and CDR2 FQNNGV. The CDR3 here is CASSLGVGAGTEAFF. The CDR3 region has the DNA TGTGCCAGCAGCTTAGGGGTCGGGGCGGGCACTGAAGCTTTCTTT.

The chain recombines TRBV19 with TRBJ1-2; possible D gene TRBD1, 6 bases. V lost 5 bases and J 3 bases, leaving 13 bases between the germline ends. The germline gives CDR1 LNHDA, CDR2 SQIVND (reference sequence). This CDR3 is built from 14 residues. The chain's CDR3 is CASSAMDRYYGYTF. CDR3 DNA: TGTGCCAGTAGTGCGATGGACAGATACTATGGCTACACCTTC.

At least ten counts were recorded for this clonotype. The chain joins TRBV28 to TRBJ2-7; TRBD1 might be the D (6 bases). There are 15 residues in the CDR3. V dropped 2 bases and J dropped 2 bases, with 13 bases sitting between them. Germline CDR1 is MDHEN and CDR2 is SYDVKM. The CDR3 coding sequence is TGTGCCAGCAGTTTAACTGGGACATCAACCTACGAGCAGTACTTC. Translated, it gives CASSLTGTSTYEQYF.

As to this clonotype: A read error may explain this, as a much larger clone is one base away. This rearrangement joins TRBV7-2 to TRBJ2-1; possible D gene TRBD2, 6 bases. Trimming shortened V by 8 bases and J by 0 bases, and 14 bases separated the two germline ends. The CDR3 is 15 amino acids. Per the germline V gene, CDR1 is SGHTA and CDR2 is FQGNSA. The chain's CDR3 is CASRSETSSYNEQFF. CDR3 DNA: TGTGCCAGCCGTTCTGAGACTAGCTCCTACAATGAGCAGTTCTTC.

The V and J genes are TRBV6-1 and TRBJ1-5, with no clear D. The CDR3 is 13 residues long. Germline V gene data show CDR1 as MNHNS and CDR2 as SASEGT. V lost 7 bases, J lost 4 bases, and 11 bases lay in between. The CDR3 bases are TGTGCCAGCACCTTCGATCGAAATCAGCCCCAGCATTTT. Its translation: CASTFDRNQPQHF.

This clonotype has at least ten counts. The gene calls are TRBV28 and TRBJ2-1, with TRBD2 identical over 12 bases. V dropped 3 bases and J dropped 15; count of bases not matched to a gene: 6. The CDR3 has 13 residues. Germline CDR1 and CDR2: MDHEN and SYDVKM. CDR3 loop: CASSFGLAGGPFF. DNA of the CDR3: TGTGCCAGCAGTTTCGGGCTAGCGGGAGGGCCGTTCTTC.

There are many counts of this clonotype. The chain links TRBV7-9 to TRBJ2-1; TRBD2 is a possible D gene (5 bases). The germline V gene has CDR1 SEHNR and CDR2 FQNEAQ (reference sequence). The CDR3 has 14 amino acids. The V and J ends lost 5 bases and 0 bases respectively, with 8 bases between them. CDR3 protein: CASSPSTSYNEQFF. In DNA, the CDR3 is TGTGCCAGCAGCCCTAGCACCTCCTACAATGAGCAGTTCTTC. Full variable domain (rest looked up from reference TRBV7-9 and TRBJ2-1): DTGVSQNPRHKITKRGQNVTFRCDPISEHNRLYWYRQTLGQGPEFLTYFQNEAQLEKSRLLSDRFSAERPKGSFSTLEIQRTEQGDSAMYLCASSPSTSYNEQFFGPGTRLTVL.

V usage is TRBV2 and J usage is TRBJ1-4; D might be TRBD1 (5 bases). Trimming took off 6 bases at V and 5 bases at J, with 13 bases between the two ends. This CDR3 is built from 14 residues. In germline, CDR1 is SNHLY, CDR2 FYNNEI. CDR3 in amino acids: CASRPGRTNEKLFF. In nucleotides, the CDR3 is TGTGCCAGCAGGCCGGGACGGACAAATGAAAAACTGTTTTTT.

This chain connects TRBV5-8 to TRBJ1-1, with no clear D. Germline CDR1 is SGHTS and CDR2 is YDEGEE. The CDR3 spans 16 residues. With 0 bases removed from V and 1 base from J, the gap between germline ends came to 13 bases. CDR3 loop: CASSLGRRQRNTEAFF. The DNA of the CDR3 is TGTGCCAGCAGCTTGGGACGGCGCCAGAGGAACACTGAAGCTTTCTTT. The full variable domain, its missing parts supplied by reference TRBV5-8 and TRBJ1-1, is EAGVTQSPTHLIKTRGQQATLRCSPISGHTSVYWYQQALGLGLQFLLWYDEGEERNRGNFPPRFSGRQFPNYSSELNVNALELEDSALYLCASSLGRRQRNTEAFFGQGTRLTVV.

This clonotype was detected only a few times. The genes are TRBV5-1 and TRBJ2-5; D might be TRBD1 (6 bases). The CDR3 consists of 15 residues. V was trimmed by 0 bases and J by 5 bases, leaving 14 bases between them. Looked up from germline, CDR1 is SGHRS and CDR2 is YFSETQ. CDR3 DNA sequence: TGCGCCAGCAGCTTGGCCTCGGCTACAGGGGAGACCCAGTACTTC. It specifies CASSLASATGETQYF.

CDR3 coding DNA: TGTGCCAGCAGTGACACAGGGTCGTACGGGGAGCTGTTTTTT. Translating it yields CASSDTGSYGELFF. V usage is TRBV25-1 and J usage is TRBJ2-2; the D gene is possibly TRBD1 (6 bases). Germline V gives CDR1 MGHDK, CDR2 SYGVNS. This CDR3 is 14 amino acids long. Trimming removed 3 bases from V and 7 bases from J, with 12 bases in between.

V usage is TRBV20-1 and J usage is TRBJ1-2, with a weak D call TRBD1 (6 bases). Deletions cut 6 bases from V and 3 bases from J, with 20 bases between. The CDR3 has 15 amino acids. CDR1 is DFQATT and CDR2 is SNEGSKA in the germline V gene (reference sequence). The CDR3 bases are TGCAGTGCCGTAGACCCAGGGGTAGGCGACTATGGCTACACCTTC. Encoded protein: CSAVDPGVGDYGYTF.

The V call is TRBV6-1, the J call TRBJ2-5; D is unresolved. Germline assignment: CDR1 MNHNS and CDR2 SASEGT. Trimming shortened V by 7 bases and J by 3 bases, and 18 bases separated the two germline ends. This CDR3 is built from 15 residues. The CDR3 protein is CASTLIPGPKETQYF. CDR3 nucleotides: TGTGCCAGCACTCTCATCCCTGGGCCTAAAGAGACCCAGTACTTC.

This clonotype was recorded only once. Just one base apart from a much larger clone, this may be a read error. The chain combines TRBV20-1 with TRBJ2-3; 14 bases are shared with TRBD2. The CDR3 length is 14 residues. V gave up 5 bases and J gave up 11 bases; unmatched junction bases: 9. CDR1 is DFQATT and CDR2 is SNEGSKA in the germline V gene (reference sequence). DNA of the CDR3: TGCAGTGCTCGGACTAGCGGGAGGTCGAATATGCAGTATTTT. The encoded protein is CSARTSGRSNMQYF.

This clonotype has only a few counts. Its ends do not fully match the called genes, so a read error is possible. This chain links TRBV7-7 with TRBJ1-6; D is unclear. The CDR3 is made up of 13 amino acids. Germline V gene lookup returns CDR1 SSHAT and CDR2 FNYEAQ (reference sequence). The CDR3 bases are TGTGCTAGCAGCTTAAGGAATAATTCACCCCTCCACTTT. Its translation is CASSLRNNSPLHF.

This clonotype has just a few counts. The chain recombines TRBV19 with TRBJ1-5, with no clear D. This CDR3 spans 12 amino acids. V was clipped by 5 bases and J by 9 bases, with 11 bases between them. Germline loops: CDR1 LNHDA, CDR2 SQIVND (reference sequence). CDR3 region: CASSPRGWPQHF. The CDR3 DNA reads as TGTGCCAGTAGTCCCCGTGGGTGGCCCCAGCATTTT.

For the CDR3, the DNA is TGTGCCACCAGCAGAGTAGGGGCAGCTGAAGCTTTCTTT. Translated, it gives CATSRVGAAEAFF. The chain couples TRBV15 to TRBJ1-1, with a weak D call TRBD1 (5 bases). CDR3 length: 13 amino acids. Germline V gene sequence: CDR1 LNHNV, CDR2 YYDKDF (reference sequence). V gave up 1 base and J gave up 6 bases, with 9 bases separating them.

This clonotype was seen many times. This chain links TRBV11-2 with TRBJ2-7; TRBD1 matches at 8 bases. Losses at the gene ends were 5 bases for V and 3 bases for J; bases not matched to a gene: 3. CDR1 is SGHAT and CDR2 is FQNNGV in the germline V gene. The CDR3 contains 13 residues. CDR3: CASSRGQVYEQYF. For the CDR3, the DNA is TGTGCCAGCAGCCGGGGACAGGTCTACGAGCAGTACTTC. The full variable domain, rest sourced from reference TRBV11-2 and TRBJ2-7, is EAGVAQSPRYKIIEKRQSVAFWCNPISGHATLYWYQQILGQGPKLLIQFQNNGVVDDSQLPKDRFSAERLKGVDSTLKIQPAKLEDSAVYLCASSRGQVYEQYFGPGTRLTVT.

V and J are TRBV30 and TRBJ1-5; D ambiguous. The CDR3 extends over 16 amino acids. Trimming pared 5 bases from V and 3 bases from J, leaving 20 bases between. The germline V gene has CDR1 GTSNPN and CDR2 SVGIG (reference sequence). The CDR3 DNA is TGTGCCTGGGGGGTGGGCGGACCCCATATCAATCAGCCCCAGCATTTT. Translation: CAWGVGGPHINQPQHF.

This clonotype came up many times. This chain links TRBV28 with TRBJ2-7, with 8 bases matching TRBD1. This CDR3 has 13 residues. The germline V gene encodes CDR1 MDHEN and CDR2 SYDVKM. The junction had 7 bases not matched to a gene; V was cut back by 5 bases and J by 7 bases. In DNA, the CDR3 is TGTGCCAGCAGTCTAACAGGGGGGTGGGAGCAGTACTTC. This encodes CASSLTGGWEQYF. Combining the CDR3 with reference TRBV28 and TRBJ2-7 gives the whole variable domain DVKVTQSSRYLVKRTGEKVFLECVQDMDHENMFWYRQDPGLGLRLIYFSYDVKMKEKGDIPEGYSVSREKKERFSLILESASTNQTSMYLCASSLTGGWEQYFGPGTRLTVT.